The present entry profiles one T cell receptor (beta chain) with its context. No cognate antigen has been identified for it. No base quality values were provided; no much bigger clone lies one nucleotide off. These data belong to a study of early T cells in non-severe SARS-CoV-2 infection (dated by TCRdb to 2020 to 2022). As for the study more broadly: Because TCR sequencing was done on bulk RNA from unsorted whole blood, the alpha and beta chains could not be paired.

A case-control design nested within a healthcare worker cohort in London, UK, was used, with weekly nasopharyngeal swab PCR tests and blood sampling performed. Healthcare workers were enrolled in the week of the UK lockdown, from 23 to 31 March 2020, and were followed every week for up to 16 weeks. The library relied on 5' RACE. TCRdb lists the instrument as NextSeq 500. To correct for sequencing error and PCR bias, the TCR library protocol tagged individual cDNA molecules with unique molecular identifiers. Both TCR alpha and beta chains were sequenced, and tight co-correlation was observed between alpha and beta sequence abundances in each sample. Concerning the study's data processing: Decombinator V4 was used to annotate TCR sequences for V gene, J gene and CDR3. TCRs were defined as expanded if a significant change between any two time points was detected under a Poisson model with p below 0.0001. TCR abundances were normalised to the total number of TCRs sequenced per sample and were expressed as counts per million. VDJdb, accessed 1 November 2021, was searched for CMV, EBV and SARS-CoV-2 annotated TCRs, with TCRs annotated for multiple antigens excluded. The public reads were reprocessed in TCRdb via fastp at Q25 and MiXCR, keeping in-frame beta chains. Each CDR3 protein gets just one entry, which takes the most common genes and DNA from the rows behind it. Clone size and V and J calls follow TCRdb, not the original study. This sample gives about 57,000 distinct CDR3 sequences in total; roughly a tenth of them show up just once. The top ten clonotypes cover roughly 8% of the sample.

Beyond this particular receptor, the publication reports: VDJdb matching was skewed toward anti-spike CD8 responses and likely underestimated virus-specific expansions by missing private and CD4 specificities.

The receptor was isolated from an adult who was a healthcare worker with PCR-confirmed SARS-CoV-2 infection or an uninfected control (not recorded which). Material for sequencing was whole blood.

The DNA sequence follows: TGCAGTGCTAGAACTGTGGTCGACACTGAAGCTTTCTTT. Translated, this gives CSARTVVDTEAFF. The sequence is built from TRBV20-1 and TRBJ1-1; there is no confident call for the D gene. CDR1 is given as DFQATT and CDR2 as SNEGSKA, both from the germline V gene (reference sequence). The V and J ends are trimmed by 2 bases and 3 bases, leaving 10 bases between them. Measured from the cysteine to the phenylalanine, the CDR3 is 13 residues long. Only the CDR3 region is kept as DNA, spanning 39 bases read in frame from base 1.